This TCR beta chain emerged from a study of shared clonotypes between healthy human individuals. For this clone: Its specificity is unknown.

General study findings and limits: The study sampled only blood, and tissue repertoires likely differ. An anticipated effect of sequencing depth on clonotype sharing among donors was recognized.

This CDR3 is built from 15 residues. Germline V gene lookup returns CDR1 SGHTS and CDR2 YDEGEE. V was trimmed by 3 bases and J by 8 bases, leaving 17 bases between them. Genomic DNA (from each subset) was split evenly across several immunoSEQ plates. Using immunoSEQ multiplex PCR, the repertoire was profiled, and TCRdb retains in-frame clones only, with some absent. The sample has around 700,000 clones, 60% to 80% seen once. There were only Caucasian adults among the donors, and all lived in Nashville, Tennessee. The V gene is TRBV5-8, the J gene TRBJ1-4; maybe TRBD1 (6 bases). This receptor was taken from a woman aged 30 to 39 in good health. The specimen was memory CD4+ T cells sorted from blood. Indicated subset: CD45RA-negative fraction. As DNA, the CDR3 is TGTGCCAGCAGCTCAGCACAGGGATTCGTAGAAAAACTGTTTTTT. It translates to CASSSAQGFVEKLFF.